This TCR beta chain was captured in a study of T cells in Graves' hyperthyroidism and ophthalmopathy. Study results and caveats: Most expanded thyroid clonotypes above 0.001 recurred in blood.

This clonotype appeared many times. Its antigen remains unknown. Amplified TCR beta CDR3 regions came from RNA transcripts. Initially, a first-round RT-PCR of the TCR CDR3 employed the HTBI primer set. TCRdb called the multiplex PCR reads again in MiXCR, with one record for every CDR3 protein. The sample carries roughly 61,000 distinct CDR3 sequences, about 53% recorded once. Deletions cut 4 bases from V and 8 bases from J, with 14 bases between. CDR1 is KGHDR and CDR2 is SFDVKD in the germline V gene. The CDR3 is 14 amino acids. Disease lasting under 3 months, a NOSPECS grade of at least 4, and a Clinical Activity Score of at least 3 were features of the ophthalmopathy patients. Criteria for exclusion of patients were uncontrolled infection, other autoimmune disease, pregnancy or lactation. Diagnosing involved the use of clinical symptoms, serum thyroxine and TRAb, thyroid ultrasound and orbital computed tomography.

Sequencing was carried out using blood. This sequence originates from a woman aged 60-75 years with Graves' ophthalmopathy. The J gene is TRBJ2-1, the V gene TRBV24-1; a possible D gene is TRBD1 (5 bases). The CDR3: CATSEQVGPDEQFF. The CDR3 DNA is TGTGCCACCAGTGAACAGGTAGGGCCGGATGAGCAGTTCTTC.